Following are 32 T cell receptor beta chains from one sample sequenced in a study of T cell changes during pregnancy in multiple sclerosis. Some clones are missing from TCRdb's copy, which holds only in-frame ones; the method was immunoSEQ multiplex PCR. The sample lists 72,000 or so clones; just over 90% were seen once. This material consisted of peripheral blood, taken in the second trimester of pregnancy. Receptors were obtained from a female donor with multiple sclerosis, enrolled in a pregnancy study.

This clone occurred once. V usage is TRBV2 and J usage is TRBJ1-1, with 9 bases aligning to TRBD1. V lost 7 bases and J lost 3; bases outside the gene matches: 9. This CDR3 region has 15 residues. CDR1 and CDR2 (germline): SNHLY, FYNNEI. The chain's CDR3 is CASTTGGAGYTEAFF. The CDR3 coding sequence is TGTGCCAGCACAACAGGGGGCGCGGGGTACACTGAAGCTTTCTTT.

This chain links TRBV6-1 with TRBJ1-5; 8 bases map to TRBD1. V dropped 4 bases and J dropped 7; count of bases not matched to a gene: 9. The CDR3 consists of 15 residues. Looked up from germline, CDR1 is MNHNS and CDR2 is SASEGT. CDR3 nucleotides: TGTGCCAGCAGTGGGGCCAGGGGGCGGGAGCAGCCCCAGCATTTT. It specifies CASSGARGREQPQHF.

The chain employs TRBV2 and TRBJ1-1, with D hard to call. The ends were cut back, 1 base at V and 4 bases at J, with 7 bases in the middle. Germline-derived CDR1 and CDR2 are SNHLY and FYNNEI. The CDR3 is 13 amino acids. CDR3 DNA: TGTGCCAGCAGTGAAGGGGAGTTCACTGAAGCTTTCTTT. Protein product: CASSEGEFTEAFF.

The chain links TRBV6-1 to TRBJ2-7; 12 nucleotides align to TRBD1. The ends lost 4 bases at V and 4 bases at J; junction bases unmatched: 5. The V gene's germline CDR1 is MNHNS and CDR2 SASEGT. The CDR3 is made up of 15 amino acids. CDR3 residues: CASSAPGQGAYEQYF. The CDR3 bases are TGTGCCAGCAGTGCCCCGGGACAGGGGGCTTACGAGCAGTACTTC.

The CDR3 sequence: CASSLSGVLRGYTF. CDR3 bases: TGTGCCAGCAGCTTATCGGGGGTTCTACGTGGATACACCTTC. V gene TRBV7-9 combines with J gene TRBJ1-2, with D possibly TRBD1 on 5 matching bases. CDR3 size: 14 residues. V gave up 2 bases and J gave up 11 bases, with 18 bases separating them. Germline V gene data show CDR1 as SEHNR and CDR2 as FQNEAQ (reference sequence). Filled out from reference TRBV7-9 and TRBJ1-2, the complete variable domain reads DTGVSQNPRHKITKRGQNVTFRCDPISEHNRLYWYRQTLGQGPEFLTYFQNEAQLEKSRLLSDRFSAERPKGSFSTLEIQRTEQGDSAMYLCASSLSGVLRGYTFGSGTRLTVV.

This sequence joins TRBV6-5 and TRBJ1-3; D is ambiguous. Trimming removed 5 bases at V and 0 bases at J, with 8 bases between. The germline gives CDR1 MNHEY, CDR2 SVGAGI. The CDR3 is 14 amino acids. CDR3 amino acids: CASSGQYSGNTIYF. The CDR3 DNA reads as TGTGCCAGCAGTGGTCAGTACTCTGGAAACACCATATATTTT.

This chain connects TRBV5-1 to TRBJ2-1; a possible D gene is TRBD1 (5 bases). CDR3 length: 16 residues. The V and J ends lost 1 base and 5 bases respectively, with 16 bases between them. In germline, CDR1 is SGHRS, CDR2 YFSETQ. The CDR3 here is CASSLSPGQRNNEQFF. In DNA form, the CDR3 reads TGCGCCAGCAGCTTGTCCCCAGGGCAAAGAAACAATGAGCAGTTCTTC. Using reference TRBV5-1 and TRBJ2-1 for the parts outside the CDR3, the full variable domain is KAGVTQTPRYLIKTRGQQVTLSCSPISGHRSVSWYQQTPGQGLQFLFEYFSETQRNKGNFPGRFSGRQFSNSRSEMNVSTLELGDSALYLCASSLSPGQRNNEQFFGPGTRLTVL.

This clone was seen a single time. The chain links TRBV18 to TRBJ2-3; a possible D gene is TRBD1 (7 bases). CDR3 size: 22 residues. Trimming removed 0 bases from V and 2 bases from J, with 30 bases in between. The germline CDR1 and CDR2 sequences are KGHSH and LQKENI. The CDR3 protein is CASSPPSLTGDRPEAFTDTQYF. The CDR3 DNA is TGTGCCAGCTCACCACCGAGCTTGACGGGGGACAGACCTGAGGCCTTCACAGATACGCAGTATTTT.

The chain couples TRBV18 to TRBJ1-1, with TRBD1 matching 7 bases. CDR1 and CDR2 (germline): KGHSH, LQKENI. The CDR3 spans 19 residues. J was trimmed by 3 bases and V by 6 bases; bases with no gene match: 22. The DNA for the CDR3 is TGTGCCAGCTCTCGTCCGGGACAGCGGGCCGGCCGTTCGGACACTGAAGCTTTCTTT. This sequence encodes CASSRPGQRAGRSDTEAFF.

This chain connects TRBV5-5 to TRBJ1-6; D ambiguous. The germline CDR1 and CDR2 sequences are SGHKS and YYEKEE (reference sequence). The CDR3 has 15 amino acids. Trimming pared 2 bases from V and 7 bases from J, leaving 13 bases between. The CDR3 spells CASSLRGSGNSPLHF. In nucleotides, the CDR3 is TGTGCCAGCAGCTTACGTGGATCGGGGAATTCACCCCTCCACTTT.

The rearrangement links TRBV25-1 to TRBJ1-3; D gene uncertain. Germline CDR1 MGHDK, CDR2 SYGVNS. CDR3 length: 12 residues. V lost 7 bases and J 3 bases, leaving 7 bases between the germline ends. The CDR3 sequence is CASTGRGNTIYF. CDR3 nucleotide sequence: TGTGCCAGCACTGGGCGTGGAAACACCATATATTTT.

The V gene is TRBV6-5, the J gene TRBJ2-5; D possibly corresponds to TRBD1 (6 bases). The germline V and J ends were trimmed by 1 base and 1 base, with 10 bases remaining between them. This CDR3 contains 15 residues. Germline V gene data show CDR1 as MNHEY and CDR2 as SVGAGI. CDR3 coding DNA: TGTGCCAGCAGTTACTACCGGACAGTCCAAGAGACCCAGTACTTC. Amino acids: CASSYYRTVQETQYF.

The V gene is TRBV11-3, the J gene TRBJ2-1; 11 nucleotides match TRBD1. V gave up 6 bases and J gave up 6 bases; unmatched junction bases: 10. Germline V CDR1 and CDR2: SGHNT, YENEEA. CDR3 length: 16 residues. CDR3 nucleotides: TGTGCCAGCAGTCCTCGGACAGGGGGCGAAGGCAATGAGCAGTTCTTC. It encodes CASSPRTGGEGNEQFF.

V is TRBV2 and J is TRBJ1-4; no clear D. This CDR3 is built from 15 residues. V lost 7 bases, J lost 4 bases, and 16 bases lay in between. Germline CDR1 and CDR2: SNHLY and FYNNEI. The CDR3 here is CASTRTEADNEKLFF. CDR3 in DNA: TGTGCCAGCACCCGAACGGAAGCGGATAATGAAAAACTGTTTTTT. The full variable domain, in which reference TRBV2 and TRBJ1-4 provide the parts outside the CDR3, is EPEVTQTPSHQVTQMGQEVILRCVPISNHLYFYWYRQILGQKVEFLVSFYNNEISEKSEIFDDQFSVERPDGSNFTLKIRSTKLEDSAMYFCASTRTEADNEKLFFGSGTQLSVL.

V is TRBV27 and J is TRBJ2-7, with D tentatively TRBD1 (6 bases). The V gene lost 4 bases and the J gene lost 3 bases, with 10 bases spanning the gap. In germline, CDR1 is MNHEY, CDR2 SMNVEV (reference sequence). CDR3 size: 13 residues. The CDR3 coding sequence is TGTGCCAGCAGTTGGGGGCCCCGCTACGAGCAGTACTTC. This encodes CASSWGPRYEQYF.

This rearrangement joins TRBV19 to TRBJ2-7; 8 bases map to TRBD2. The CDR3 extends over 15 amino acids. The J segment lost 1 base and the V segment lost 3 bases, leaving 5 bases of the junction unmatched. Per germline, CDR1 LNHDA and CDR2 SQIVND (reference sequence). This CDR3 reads CASSIGAGGSYEQYF. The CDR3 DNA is TGTGCCAGTAGTATCGGGGCGGGGGGATCCTACGAGCAGTACTTC.

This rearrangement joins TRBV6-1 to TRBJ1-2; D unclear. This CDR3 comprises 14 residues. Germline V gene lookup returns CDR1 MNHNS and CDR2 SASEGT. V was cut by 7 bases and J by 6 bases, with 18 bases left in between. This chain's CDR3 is CASTPVPLGDGYTF. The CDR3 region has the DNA TGTGCCAGCACTCCCGTACCCCTAGGCGATGGCTACACCTTC.

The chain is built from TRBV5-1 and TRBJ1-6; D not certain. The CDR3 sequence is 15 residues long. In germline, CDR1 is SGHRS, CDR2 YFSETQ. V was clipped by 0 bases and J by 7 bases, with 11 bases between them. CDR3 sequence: CASSLVADLNSPLHF. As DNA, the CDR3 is TGCGCCAGCAGCTTGGTGGCAGACTTGAATTCACCCCTCCACTTT.

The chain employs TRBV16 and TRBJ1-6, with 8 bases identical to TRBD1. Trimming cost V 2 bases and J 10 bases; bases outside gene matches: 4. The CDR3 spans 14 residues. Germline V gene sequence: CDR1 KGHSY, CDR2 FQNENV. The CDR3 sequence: CASSQRDRGSPLHF. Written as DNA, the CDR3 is TGTGCCAGCAGCCAAAGAGACAGGGGATCACCCCTCCACTTT.

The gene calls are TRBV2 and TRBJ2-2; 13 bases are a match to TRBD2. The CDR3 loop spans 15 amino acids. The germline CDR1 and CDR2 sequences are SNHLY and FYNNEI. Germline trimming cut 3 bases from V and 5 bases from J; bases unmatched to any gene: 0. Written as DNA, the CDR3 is TGTGCCAGCAGTGAGGGACTAGCGGGAACCGGGGAGCTGTTTTTT. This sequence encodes CASSEGLAGTGELFF. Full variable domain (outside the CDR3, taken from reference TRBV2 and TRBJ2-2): EPEVTQTPSHQVTQMGQEVILRCVPISNHLYFYWYRQILGQKVEFLVSFYNNEISEKSEIFDDQFSVERPDGSNFTLKIRSTKLEDSAMYFCASSEGLAGTGELFFGEGSRLTVL.

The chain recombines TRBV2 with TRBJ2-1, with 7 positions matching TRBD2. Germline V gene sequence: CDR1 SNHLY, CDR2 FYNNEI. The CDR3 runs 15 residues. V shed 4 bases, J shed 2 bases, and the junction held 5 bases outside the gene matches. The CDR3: CASSAQSGAYNEQFF. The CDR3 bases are TGTGCCAGCAGTGCCCAAAGCGGGGCCTACAATGAGCAGTTCTTC. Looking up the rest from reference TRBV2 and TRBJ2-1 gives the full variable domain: EPEVTQTPSHQVTQMGQEVILRCVPISNHLYFYWYRQILGQKVEFLVSFYNNEISEKSEIFDDQFSVERPDGSNFTLKIRSTKLEDSAMYFCASSAQSGAYNEQFFGPGTRLTVL.

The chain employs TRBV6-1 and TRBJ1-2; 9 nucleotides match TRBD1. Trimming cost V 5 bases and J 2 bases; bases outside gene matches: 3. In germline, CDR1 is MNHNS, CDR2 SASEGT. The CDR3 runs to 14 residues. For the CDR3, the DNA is TGTGCCAGCAGTCCGGGACAGGGAAACTATGGCTACACCTTC. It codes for CASSPGQGNYGYTF.

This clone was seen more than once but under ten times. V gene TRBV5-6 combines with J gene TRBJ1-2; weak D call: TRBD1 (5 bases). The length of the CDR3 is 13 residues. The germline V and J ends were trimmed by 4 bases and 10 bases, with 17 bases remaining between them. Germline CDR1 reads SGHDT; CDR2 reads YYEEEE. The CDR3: CASSPTTGDYYTF. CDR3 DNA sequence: TGTGCCAGCAGCCCCACCACGGGGGATTACTACACCTTC. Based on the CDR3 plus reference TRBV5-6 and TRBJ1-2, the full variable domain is DAGVTQSPTHLIKTRGQQVTLRCSPKSGHDTVSWYQQALGQGPQFIFQYYEEEERQRGNFPDRFSGHQFPNYSSELNVNALLLGDSALYLCASSPTTGDYYTFGSGTRLTVV.

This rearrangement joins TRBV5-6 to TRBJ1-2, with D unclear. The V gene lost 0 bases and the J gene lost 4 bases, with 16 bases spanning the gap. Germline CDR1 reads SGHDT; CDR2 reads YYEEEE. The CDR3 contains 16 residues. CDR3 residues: CASSLVQVSNSYGYTF. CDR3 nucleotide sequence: TGTGCCAGCAGCTTGGTCCAGGTTTCAAATAGCTATGGCTACACCTTC.

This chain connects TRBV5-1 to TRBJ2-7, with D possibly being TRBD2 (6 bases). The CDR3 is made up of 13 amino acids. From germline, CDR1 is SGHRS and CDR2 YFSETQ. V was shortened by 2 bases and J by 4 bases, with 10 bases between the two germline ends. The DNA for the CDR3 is TGCGCCAGCAGCTTAGGCGGGACTTACGAGCAGTACTTC. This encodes CASSLGGTYEQYF.

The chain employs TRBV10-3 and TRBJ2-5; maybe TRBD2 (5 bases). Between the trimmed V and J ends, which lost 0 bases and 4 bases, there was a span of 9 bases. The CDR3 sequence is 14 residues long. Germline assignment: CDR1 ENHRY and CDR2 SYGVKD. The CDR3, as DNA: TGTGCCATCAGTGAGTCCTCTAGCTCAGAGACCCAGTACTTC. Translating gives CAISESSSSETQYF.

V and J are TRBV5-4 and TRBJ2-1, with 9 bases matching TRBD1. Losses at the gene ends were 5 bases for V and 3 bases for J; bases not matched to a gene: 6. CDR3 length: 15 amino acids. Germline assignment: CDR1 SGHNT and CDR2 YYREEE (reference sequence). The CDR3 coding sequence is TGTGCCAGCAGATCCGGGACAGGGTACTACAATGAGCAGTTCTTC. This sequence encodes CASRSGTGYYNEQFF.

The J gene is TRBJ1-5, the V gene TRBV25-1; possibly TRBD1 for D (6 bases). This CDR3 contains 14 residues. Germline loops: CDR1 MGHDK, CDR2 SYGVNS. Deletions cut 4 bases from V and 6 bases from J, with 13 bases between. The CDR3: CASSGGGAAQPQHF. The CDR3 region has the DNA TGTGCCAGCAGTGGAGGGGGGGCAGCTCAGCCCCAGCATTTT.

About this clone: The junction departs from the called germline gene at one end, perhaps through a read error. The CDR3 DNA reads TGTACCTGGACGGGGAGCTCCTATAATTCACCCCTCCACTTT. This translates into CTWTGSSYNSPLHF. The chain combines TRBV30 with TRBJ1-6, with D uncertain. CDR1 is GTSNPN and CDR2 is SVGIG in the germline V gene (reference sequence). This CDR3 is 14 amino acids long.

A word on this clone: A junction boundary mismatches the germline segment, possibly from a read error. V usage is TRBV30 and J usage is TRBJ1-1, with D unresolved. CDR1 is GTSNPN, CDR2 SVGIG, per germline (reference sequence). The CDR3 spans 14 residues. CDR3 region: CAWGVHPGVTEAFF. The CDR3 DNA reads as TGTGCCTGGGGTGTACACCCCGGGGTTACTGAAGCTTTCTTT.

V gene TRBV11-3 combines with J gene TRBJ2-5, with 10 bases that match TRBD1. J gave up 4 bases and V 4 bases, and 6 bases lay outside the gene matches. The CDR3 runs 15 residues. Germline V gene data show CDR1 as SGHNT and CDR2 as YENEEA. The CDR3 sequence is CASSSRDRGLETQYF. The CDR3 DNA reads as TGTGCCAGCAGCTCCCGGGACAGGGGATTAGAGACCCAGTACTTC.

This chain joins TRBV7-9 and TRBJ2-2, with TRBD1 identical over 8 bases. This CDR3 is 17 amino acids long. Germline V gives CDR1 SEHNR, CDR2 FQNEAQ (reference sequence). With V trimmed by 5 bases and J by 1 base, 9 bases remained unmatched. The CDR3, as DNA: TGTGCCAGCAGCCGGGGACAGGCTGAATTGAACACCGGGGAGCTGTTTTTT. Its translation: CASSRGQAELNTGELFF.